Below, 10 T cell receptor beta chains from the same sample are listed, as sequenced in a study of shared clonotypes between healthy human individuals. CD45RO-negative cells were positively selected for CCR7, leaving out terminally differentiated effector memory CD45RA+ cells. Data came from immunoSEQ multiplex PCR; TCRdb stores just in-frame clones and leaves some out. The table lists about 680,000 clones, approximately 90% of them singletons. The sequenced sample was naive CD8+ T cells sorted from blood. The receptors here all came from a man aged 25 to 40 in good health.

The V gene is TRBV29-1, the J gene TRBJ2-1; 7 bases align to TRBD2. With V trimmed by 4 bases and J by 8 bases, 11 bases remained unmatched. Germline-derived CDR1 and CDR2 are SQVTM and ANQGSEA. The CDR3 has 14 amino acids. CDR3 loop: CSVVSWEGRDEQFF. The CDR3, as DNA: TGCAGCGTTGTCTCGTGGGAGGGCCGGGATGAGCAGTTCTTC.

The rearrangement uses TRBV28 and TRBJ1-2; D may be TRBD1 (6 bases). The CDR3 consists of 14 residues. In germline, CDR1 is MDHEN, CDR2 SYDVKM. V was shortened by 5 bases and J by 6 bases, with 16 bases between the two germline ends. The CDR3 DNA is TGTGCCAGCAGTCTTCCCGGGGGCCTTGATGGCTACACCTTC. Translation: CASSLPGGLDGYTF.

CDR3 loop: CASSEEGVGRNEQFF. The CDR3 DNA follows: TGCGCCAGCAGTGAGGAGGGTGTCGGGCGCAATGAGCAGTTCTTC. The rearrangement uses TRBV10-1 and TRBJ2-1; weak D call: TRBD2 (5 bases). The germline gives CDR1 WNHNN, CDR2 SYGVQD (reference sequence). The CDR3 is made up of 15 amino acids. V was pared by 2 bases and J by 6 bases, with 14 bases between.

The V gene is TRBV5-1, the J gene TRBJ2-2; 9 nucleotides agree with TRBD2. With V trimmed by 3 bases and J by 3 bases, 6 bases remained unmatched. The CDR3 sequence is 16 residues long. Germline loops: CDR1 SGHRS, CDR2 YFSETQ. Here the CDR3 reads CASSSPSGIDTGELFF. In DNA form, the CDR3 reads TGCGCCAGCAGCTCCCCTAGCGGGATTGACACCGGGGAGCTGTTTTTT.

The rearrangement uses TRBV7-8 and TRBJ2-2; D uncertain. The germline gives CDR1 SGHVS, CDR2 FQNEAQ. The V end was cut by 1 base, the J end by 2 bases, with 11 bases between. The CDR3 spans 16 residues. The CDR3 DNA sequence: TGTGCCAGCAGCTTAGATGTTACAGCTAACACCGGGGAGCTGTTTTTT. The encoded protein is CASSLDVTANTGELFF.

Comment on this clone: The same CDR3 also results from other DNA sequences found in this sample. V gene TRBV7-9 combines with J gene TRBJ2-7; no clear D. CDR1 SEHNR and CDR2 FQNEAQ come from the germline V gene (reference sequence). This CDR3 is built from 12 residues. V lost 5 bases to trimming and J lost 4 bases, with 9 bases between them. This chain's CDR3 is CASSPGPYEQYF. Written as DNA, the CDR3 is TGTGCCAGCAGCCCCGGCCCTTACGAGCAGTACTTC. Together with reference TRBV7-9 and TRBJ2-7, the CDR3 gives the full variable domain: DTGVSQNPRHKITKRGQNVTFRCDPISEHNRLYWYRQTLGQGPEFLTYFQNEAQLEKSRLLSDRFSAERPKGSFSTLEIQRTEQGDSAMYLCASSPGPYEQYFGPGTRLTVT.

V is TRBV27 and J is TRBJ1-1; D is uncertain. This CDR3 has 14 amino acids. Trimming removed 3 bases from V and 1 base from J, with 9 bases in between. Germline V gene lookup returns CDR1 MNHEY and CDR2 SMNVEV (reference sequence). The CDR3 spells CASSFSDPNTEAFF. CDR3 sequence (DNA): TGTGCCAGCAGTTTTTCTGATCCGAACACTGAAGCTTTCTTT.

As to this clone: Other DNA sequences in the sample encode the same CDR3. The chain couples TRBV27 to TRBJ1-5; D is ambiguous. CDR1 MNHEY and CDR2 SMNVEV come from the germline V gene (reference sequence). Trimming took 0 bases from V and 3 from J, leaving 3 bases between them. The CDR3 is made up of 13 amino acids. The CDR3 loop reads CASSLSINQPQHF. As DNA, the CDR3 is TGTGCCAGCAGTTTATCCATCAATCAGCCCCAGCATTTT.

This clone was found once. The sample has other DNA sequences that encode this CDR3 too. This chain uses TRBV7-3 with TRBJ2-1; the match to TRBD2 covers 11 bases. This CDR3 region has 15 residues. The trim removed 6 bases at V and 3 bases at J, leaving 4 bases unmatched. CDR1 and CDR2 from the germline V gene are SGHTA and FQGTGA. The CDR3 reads CASSPLAGGYNEQFF. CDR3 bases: TGTGCCAGCAGTCCTCTAGCGGGAGGCTACAATGAGCAGTTCTTC. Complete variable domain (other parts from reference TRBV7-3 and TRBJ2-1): GAGVSQTPSNKVTEKGKYVELRCDPISGHTALYWYRQSLGQGPEFLIYFQGTGAADDSGLPNDRFFAVRPEGSVSTLKIQRTERGDSAVYLCASSPLAGGYNEQFFGPGTRLTVL.

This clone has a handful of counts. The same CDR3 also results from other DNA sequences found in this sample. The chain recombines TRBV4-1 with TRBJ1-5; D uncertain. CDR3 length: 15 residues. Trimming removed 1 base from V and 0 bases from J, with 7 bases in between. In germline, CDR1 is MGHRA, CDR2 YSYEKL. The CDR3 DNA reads TGCGCCAGCAGCCAAGTAGGAAATAGCAATCAGCCCCAGCATTTT. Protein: CASSQVGNSNQPQHF.